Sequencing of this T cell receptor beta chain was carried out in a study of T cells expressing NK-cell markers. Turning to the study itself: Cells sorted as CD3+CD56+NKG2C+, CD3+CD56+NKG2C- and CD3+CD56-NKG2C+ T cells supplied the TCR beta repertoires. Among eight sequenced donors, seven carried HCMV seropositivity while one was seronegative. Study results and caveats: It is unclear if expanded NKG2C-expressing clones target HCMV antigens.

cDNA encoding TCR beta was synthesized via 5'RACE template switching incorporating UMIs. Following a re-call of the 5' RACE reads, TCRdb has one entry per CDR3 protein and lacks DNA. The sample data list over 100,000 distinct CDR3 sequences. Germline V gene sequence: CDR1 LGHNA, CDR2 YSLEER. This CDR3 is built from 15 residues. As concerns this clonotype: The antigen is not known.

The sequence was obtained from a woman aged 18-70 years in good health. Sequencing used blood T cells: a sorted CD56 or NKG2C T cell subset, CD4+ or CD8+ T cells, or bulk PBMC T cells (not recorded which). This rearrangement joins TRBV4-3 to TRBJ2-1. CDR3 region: CASSQDHSTYNEQFF.